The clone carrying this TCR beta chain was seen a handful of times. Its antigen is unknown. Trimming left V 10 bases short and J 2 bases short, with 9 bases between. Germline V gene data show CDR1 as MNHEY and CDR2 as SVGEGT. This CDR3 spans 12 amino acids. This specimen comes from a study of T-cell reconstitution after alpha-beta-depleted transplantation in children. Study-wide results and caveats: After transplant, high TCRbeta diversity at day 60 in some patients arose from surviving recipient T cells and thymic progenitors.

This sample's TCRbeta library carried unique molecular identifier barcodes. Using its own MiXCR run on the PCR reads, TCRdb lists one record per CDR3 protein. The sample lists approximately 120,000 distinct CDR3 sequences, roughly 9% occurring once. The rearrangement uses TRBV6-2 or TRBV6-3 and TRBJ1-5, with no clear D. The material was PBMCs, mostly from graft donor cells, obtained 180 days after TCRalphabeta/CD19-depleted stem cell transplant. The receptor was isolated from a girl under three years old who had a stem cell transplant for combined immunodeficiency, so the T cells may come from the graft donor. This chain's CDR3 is CATRAGNQPQHF. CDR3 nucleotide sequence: TGTGCCACCCGCGCTGGCAATCAGCCCCAGCATTTT.